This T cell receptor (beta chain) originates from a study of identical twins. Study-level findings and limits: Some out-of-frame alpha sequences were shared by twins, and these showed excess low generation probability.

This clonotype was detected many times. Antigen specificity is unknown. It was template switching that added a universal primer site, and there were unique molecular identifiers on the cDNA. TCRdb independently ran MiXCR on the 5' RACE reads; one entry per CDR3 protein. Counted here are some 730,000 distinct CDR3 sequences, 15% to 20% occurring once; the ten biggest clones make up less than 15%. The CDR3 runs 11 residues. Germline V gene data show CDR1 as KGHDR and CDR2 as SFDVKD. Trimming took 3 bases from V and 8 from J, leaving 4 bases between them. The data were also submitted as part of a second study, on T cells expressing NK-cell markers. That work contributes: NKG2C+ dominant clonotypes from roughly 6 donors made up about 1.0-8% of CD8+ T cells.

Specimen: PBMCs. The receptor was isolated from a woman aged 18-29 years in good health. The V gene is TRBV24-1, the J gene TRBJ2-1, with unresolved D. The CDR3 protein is CATSDRDEQFF. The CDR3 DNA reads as TGTGCCACCAGTGATCGTGATGAGCAGTTCTTC.